The 15 T cell receptor beta chains given below trace back to one sample, sequenced in a study of blood T cell repertoires in COVID-19. The data were produced by immunoSEQ multiplex PCR, yet TCRdb's version contains in-frame clones alone and is incomplete. This table holds tens of thousands of clones, roughly nine tenths found once. Input material: peripheral blood. The receptors stem from a man aged 55 to 70 with COVID-19, enrolled during active disease.

The rearrangement links TRBV24-1 to TRBJ2-1; TRBD1 matches 9 bases. The CDR3 length is 17 residues. CDR1 is KGHDR and CDR2 is SFDVKD in the germline V gene. V dropped 2 bases and J dropped 4; count of bases not matched to a gene: 8. CDR3 loop: CATSDSPGQGPYNEQFF. The CDR3 region has the DNA TGTGCCACCAGTGATTCCCCGGGACAGGGCCCTTACAATGAGCAGTTCTTC.

V usage is TRBV11-2 and J usage is TRBJ2-7; D possibly corresponds to TRBD1 (5 bases). The CDR3 length is 16 residues. The germline gives CDR1 SGHAT, CDR2 FQNNGV. Trimming stripped 5 bases from V and 0 bases from J, with 17 bases between. CDR3 sequence (DNA): TGTGCCAGCAGCCCTTTGAACAGGCCCAGCTCCTACGAGCAGTACTTC. It specifies CASSPLNRPSSYEQYF.

J is TRBJ2-5 and V is TRBV12-3 or TRBV12-4; D unclear. The CDR3 is 12 amino acids. The V gene lost 4 bases and the J gene lost 5 bases, with 8 bases spanning the gap. The CDR3 spells CASSSYEETQYF. CDR3 nucleotides: TGTGCCAGCAGTTCTTACGAGGAGACCCAGTACTTC.

The chain recombines TRBV12-5 with TRBJ2-7; D is perhaps TRBD2 (7 bases). Trimming cost V 6 bases and J 0 bases, with 12 bases left between them. CDR3 length: 14 amino acids. Germline V lookup: CDR1 LGHNT, CDR2 FRNRAP. CDR3 sequence (DNA): TGTGCTAGTGGGAGGGGGGGCTTCTCCTACGAGCAGTACTTC. It yields the protein CASGRGGFSYEQYF.

This sequence joins TRBV27 and TRBJ1-2, with D possibly being TRBD1 (5 bases). The V gene lost 5 bases and the J gene lost 0 bases, with 13 bases spanning the gap. The CDR3 runs 15 residues. Germline V gives CDR1 MNHEY, CDR2 SMNVEV (reference sequence). DNA of the CDR3: TGTGCCAGCAGTATAACAGGCTCTCCTAACTATGGCTACACCTTC. Its translation is CASSITGSPNYGYTF.

The chain couples TRBV19 to TRBJ2-7; 9 bases match TRBD1. J lost 3 bases, V lost 7 bases, and 7 bases had no gene match. Germline CDR1 reads LNHDA; CDR2 reads SQIVND (reference sequence). This CDR3 is built from 14 residues. DNA of the CDR3: TGTGCCAGTACCTCGGGGACAGGGAACTACGAGCAGTACTTC. The encoded protein is CASTSGTGNYEQYF. Filled out from reference TRBV19 and TRBJ2-7, the complete variable domain reads DGGITQSPKYLFRKEGQNVTLSCEQNLNHDAMYWYRQDPGQGLRLIYYSQIVNDFQKGDIAEGYSVSREKKESFPLTVTSAQKNPTAFYLCASTSGTGNYEQYFGPGTRLTVT.

The CDR3 reads CASSESSGQGAGYTF. The DNA for the CDR3 is TGCGCCAGCAGTGAGTCTTCGGGACAGGGGGCTGGCTACACCTTC. The V call is TRBV10-1, the J call TRBJ1-2; 12 bases agree with TRBD1. The V and J ends lost 0 bases and 7 bases, in that order; junction bases with no gene match: 3. The germline V gene has CDR1 WNHNN and CDR2 SYGVQD (reference sequence). CDR3 length equals 15 residues.

This clone occurred once. The genes are TRBV6-5 and TRBJ1-2; 11 bases are a match to TRBD1. V was clipped by 5 bases and J by 11 bases; unmatched bases: 4. The CDR3 is 12 amino acids. CDR1 and CDR2 from the germline V gene are MNHEY and SVGAGI. The CDR3 spells CASSTGTGGYTF. The CDR3 DNA sequence: TGTGCCAGCAGTACCGGGACAGGGGGATACACCTTC.

This clone has only one observation. The J gene is TRBJ1-2, the V gene TRBV7-9; tentatively, D is TRBD1 (5 bases). V was trimmed by 3 bases and J by 5 bases, leaving 19 bases between them. CDR1 and CDR2 from the germline V gene are SEHNR and FQNEAQ (reference sequence). The CDR3 length is 16 residues. The CDR3 here is CASSLGGGAVGYGYTF. As DNA, the CDR3 is TGTGCCAGCAGCTTGGGAGGCGGGGCGGTAGGATATGGCTACACCTTC.

The rearrangement joins TRBV19 to TRBJ2-1; 10 nucleotides agree with TRBD2. Germline CDR1 LNHDA, CDR2 SQIVND (reference sequence). After removal of 1 base from V and 4 bases from J, the junction contained 7 bases not matched to a gene. The CDR3 extends over 17 amino acids. CDR3 nucleotide sequence: TGTGCCAGTAGTATAGGGGAGGGAGCGGGAGGGTACAATGAGCAGTTCTTC. It specifies CASSIGEGAGGYNEQFF. The complete variable domain, with remaining parts taken from reference TRBV19 and TRBJ2-1, reads DGGITQSPKYLFRKEGQNVTLSCEQNLNHDAMYWYRQDPGQGLRLIYYSQIVNDFQKGDIAEGYSVSREKKESFPLTVTSAQKNPTAFYLCASSIGEGAGGYNEQFFGPGTRLTVL.

The chain has TRBV25-1 and TRBJ2-6; D unresolved. Trimming took 3 bases from V and 4 from J, leaving 4 bases between them. This CDR3 has 13 amino acids. Per the germline V gene, CDR1 is MGHDK and CDR2 is SYGVNS. Here the CDR3 DNA reads TGTGCCAGCAGTGAGGGCGGGGCCAACGTCCTGACTTTC. As protein: CASSEGGANVLTF.

J is TRBJ1-4 and V is TRBV10-3; the match to TRBD1 covers 7 bases. The trim removed 6 bases at V and 7 bases at J, leaving 8 bases unmatched. The germline V gene encodes CDR1 ENHRY and CDR2 SYGVKD. The CDR3 extends over 14 amino acids. CDR3 nucleotides: TGTGCCATCAGCTCCGGGACAGTGACTGAAAAACTGTTTTTT. It codes for CAISSGTVTEKLFF.

This chain joins TRBV5-1 and TRBJ2-2; tentatively, D is TRBD2 (5 bases). Germline V lookup: CDR1 SGHRS, CDR2 YFSETQ. The length of the CDR3 is 15 residues. Trimming pared 5 bases from V and 4 bases from J, leaving 15 bases between. This CDR3 reads CASRVVFRGTGELFF. As DNA, the CDR3 is TGCGCCAGCAGGGTAGTGTTTCGGGGCACCGGGGAGCTGTTTTTT.

This rearrangement joins TRBV27 to TRBJ2-7; 8 bases are a match to TRBD2. There are 16 residues in the CDR3. Germline V gene data show CDR1 as MNHEY and CDR2 as SMNVEV (reference sequence). Trimming removed 5 bases from V and 0 bases from J; junction bases left unmatched: 9. Here the CDR3 reads CASSNPSGPTSYEQYF. The CDR3 region has the DNA TGTGCCAGCAGTAACCCTAGCGGGCCTACCTCCTACGAGCAGTACTTC.

The chain is built from TRBV4-2 and TRBJ2-3, with a possible D match to TRBD1 (6 bases). CDR1 LGHNA and CDR2 YNFKEQ come from the germline V gene. The CDR3 loop spans 16 amino acids. V was trimmed by 4 bases and J by 1 base, leaving 15 bases between them. The CDR3 here is CASSPQAGARTDTQYF. The CDR3 region has the DNA TGTGCCAGCAGCCCCCAAGCAGGGGCCCGCACAGATACGCAGTATTTT.